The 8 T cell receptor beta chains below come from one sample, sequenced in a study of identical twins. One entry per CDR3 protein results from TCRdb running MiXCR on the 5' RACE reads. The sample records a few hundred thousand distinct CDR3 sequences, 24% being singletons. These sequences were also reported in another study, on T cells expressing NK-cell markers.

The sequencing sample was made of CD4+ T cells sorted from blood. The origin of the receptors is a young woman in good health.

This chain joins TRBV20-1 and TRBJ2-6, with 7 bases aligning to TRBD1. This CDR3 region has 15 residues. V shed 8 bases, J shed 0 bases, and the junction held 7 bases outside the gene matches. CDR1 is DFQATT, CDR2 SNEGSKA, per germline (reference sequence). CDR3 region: CSSTPGGSGANVLTF. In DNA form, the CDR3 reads TGCAGTTCTACCCCAGGGGGCTCTGGGGCCAACGTCCTGACTTTC.

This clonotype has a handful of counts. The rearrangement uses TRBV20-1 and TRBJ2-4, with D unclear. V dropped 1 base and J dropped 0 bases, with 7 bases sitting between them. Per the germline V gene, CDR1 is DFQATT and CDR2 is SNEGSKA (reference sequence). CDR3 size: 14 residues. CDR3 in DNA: TGCAGTGCTAGAGGGATGGGAGCCAAAAACATTCAGTACTTC. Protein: CSARGMGAKNIQYF.

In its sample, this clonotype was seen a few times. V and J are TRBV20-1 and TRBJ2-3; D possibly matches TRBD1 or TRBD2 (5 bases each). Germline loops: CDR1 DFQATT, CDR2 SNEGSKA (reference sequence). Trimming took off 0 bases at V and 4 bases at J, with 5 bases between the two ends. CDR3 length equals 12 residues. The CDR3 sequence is CSAREGPDTQYF. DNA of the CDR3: TGCAGTGCTAGAGAGGGACCAGATACGCAGTATTTT.

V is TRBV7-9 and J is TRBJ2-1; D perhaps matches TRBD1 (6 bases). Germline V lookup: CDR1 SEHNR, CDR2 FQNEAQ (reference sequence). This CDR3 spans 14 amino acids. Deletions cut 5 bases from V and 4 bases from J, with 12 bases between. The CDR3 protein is CASSQATGYNEQFF. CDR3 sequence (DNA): TGTGCCAGCAGCCAAGCAACAGGGTACAATGAGCAGTTCTTC.

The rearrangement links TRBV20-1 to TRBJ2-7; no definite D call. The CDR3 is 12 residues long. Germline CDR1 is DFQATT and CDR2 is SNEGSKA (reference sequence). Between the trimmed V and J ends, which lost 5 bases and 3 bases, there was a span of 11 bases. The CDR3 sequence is CSAGVLGYEQYF. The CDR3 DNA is TGCAGTGCTGGCGTCTTGGGCTACGAGCAGTACTTC.

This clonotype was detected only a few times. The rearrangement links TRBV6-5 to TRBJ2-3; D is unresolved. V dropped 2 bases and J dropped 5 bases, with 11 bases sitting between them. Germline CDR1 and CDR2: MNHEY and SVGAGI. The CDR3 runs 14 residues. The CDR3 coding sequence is TGTGCCAGCAGTTACAGGGCCAGCCGAGATACGCAGTATTTT. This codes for CASSYRASRDTQYF.

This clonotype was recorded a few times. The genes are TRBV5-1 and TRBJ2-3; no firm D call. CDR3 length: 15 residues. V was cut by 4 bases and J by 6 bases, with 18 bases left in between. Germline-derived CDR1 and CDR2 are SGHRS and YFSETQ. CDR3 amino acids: CASSLTDVNRDTQYF. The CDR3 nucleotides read TGCGCCAGCAGCCTCACGGACGTTAACCGGGATACGCAGTATTTT.

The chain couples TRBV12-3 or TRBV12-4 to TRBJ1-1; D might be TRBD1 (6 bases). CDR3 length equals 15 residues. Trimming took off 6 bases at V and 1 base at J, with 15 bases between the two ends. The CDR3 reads CASRILGRGNTEAFF. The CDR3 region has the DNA TGTGCCAGCAGGATCCTCGGCAGGGGGAACACTGAAGCTTTCTTT.